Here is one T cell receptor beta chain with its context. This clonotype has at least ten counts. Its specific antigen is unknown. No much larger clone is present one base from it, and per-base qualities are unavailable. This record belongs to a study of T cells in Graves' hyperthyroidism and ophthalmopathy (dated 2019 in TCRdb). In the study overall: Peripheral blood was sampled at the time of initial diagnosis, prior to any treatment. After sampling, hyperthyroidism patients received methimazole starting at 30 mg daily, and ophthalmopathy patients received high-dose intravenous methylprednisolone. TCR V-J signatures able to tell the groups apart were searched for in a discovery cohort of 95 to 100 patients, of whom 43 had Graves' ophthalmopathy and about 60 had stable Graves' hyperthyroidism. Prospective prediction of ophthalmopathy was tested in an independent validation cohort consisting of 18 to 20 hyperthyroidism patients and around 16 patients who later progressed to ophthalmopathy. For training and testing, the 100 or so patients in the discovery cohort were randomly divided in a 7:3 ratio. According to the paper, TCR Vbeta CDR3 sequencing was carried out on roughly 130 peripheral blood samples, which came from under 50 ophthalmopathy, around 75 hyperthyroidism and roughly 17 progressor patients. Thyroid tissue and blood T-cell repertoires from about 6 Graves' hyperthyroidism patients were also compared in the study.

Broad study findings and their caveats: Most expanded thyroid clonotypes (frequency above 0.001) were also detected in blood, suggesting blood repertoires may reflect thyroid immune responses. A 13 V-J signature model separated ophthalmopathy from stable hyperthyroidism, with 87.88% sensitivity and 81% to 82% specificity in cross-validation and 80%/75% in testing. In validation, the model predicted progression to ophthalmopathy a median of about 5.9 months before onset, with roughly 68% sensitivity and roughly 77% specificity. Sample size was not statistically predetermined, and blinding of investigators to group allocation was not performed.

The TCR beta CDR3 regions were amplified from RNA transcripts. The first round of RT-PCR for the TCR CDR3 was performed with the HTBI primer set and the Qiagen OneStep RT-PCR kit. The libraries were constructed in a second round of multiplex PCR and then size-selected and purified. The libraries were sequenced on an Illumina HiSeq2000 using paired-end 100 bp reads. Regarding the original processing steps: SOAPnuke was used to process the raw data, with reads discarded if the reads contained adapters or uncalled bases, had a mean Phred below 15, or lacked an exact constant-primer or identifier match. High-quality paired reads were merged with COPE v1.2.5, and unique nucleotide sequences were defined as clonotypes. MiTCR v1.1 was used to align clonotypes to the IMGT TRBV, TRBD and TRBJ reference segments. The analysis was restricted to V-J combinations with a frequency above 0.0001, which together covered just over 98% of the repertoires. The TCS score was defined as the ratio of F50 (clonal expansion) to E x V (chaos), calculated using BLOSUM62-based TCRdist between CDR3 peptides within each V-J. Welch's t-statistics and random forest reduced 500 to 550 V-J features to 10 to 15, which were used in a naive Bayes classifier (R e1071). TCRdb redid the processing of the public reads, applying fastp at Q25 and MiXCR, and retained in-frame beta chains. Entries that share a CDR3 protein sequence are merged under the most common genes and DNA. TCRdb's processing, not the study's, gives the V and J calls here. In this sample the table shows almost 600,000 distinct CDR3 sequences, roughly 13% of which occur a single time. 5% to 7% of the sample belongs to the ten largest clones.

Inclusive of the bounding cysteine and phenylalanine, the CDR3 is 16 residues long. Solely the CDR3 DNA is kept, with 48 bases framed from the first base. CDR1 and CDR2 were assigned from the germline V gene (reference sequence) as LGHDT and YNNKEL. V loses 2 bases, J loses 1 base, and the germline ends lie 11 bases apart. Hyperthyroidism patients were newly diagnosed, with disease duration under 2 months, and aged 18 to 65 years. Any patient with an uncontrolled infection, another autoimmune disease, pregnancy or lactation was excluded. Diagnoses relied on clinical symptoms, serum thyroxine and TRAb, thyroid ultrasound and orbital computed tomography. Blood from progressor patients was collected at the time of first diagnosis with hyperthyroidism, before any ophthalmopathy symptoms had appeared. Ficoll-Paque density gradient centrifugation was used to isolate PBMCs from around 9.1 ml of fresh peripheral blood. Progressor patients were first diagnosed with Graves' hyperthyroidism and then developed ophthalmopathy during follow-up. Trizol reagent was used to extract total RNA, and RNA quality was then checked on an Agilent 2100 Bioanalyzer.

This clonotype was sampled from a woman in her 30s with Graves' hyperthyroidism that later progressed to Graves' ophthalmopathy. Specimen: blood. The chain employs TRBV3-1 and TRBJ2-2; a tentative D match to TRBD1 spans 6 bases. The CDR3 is CASSQSDRRNTGELFF. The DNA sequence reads TGTGCCAGCAGCCAAAGCGACAGGCGGAACACCGGGGAGCTGTTTTTT.